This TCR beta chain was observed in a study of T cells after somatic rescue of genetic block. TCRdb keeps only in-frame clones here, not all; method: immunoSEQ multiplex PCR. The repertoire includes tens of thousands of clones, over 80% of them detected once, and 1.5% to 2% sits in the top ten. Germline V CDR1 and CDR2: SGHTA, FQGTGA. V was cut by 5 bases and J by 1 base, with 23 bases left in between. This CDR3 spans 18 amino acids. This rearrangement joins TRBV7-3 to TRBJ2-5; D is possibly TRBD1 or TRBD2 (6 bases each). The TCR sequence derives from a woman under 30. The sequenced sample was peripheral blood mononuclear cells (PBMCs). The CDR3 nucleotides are TGTGCCAGCAGCCCAGGAGGGGGGATCACAGGGAGCCAAGAGACCCAGTACTTC. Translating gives CASSPGGGITGSQETQYF.